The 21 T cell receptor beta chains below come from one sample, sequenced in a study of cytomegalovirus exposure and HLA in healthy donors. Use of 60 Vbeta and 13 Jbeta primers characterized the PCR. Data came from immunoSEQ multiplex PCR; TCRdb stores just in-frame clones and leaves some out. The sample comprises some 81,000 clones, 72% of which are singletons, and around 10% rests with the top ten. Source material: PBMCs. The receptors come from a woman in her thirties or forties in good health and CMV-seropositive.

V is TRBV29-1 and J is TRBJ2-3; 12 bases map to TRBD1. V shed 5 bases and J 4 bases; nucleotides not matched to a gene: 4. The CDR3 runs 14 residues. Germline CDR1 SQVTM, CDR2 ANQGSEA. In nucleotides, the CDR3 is TGCAGCGTTCAGGGACAGGGGGCATCAGATACGCAGTATTTT. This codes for CSVQGQGASDTQYF.

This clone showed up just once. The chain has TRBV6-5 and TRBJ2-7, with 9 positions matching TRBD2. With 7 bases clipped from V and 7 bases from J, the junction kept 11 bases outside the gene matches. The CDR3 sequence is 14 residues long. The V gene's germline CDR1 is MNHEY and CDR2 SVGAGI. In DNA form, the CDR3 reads TGTGCCAGCAAACTTAGCGGGAGCTCAGGGGAGCAGTACTTC. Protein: CASKLSGSSGEQYF.

CDR3 nucleotide sequence: TGTGCCAGCTCAGATGGGAGGAATGAAAAACTGTTTTTT. Translating gives CASSDGRNEKLFF. The rearrangement uses TRBV2 and TRBJ1-4, with no clear D. Germline CDR1 SNHLY, CDR2 FYNNEI. This CDR3 has 13 residues. Trimming pared 8 bases from V and 5 bases from J, leaving 12 bases between.

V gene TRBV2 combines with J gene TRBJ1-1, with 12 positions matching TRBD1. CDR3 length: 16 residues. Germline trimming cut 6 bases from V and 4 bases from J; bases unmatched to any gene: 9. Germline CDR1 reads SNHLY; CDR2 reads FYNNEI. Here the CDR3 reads CASRTGTGGGGTEAFF. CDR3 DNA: TGTGCCAGCAGGACCGGGACAGGGGGCGGTGGCACTGAAGCTTTCTTT.

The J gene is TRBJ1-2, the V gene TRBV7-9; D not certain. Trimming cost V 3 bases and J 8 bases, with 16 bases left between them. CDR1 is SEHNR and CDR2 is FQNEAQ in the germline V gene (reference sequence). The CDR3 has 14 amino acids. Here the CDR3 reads CASSFSQVAGGYTF. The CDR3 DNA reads TGTGCCAGCAGCTTTTCTCAGGTGGCAGGAGGCTACACCTTC.

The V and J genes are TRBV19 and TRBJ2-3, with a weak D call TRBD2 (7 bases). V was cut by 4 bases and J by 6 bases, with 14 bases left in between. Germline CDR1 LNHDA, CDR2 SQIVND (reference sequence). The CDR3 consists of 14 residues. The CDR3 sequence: CASSNRGGWDTQYF. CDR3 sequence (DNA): TGTGCCAGTAGTAACCGCGGGGGCTGGGATACGCAGTATTTT. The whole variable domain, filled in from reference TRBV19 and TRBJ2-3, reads DGGITQSPKYLFRKEGQNVTLSCEQNLNHDAMYWYRQDPGQGLRLIYYSQIVNDFQKGDIAEGYSVSREKKESFPLTVTSAQKNPTAFYLCASSNRGGWDTQYFGPGTRLTVL.

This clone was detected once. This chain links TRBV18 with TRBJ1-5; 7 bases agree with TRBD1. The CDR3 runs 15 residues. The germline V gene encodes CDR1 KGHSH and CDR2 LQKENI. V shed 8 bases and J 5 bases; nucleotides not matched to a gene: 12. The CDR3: CASKQNQGGDQPQHF. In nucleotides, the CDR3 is TGTGCCAGCAAACAAAATCAGGGGGGTGATCAGCCCCAGCATTTT.

The CDR3 DNA reads as TGCGCCAGCAGCCAAGAATCAACCCTCGGAGTCTTGAATGAAAAACTGTTTTTT. It yields the protein CASSQESTLGVLNEKLFF. The chain has TRBV4-1 and TRBJ1-4; D remains ambiguous. The V end lost 0 bases, the J end lost 5 bases, and 19 bases lay between the germline ends. Germline CDR1 is MGHRA and CDR2 is YSYEKL. This CDR3 comprises 18 residues.

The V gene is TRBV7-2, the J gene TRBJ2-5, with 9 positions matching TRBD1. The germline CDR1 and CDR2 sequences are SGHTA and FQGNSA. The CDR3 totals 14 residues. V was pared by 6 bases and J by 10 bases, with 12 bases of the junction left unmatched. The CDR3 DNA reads TGTGCCAGCAGTACCGGGACAGGGTCGGGTGGCCAGTACTTC. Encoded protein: CASSTGTGSGGQYF.

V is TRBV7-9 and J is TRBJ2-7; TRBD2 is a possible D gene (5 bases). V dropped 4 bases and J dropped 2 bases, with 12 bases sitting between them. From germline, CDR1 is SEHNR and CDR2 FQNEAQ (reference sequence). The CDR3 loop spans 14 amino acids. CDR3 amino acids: CASSSGERPYEQYF. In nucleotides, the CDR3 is TGTGCCAGCAGCTCCGGGGAGCGGCCCTACGAGCAGTACTTC. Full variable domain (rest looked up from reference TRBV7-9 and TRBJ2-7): DTGVSQNPRHKITKRGQNVTFRCDPISEHNRLYWYRQTLGQGPEFLTYFQNEAQLEKSRLLSDRFSAERPKGSFSTLEIQRTEQGDSAMYLCASSSGERPYEQYFGPGTRLTVT.

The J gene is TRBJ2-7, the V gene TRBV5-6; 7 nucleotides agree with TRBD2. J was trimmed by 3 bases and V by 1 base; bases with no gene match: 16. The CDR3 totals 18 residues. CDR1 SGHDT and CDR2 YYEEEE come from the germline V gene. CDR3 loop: CASSLSVGPMAGVYEQYF. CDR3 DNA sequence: TGTGCCAGCAGCTTGTCGGTCGGGCCAATGGCGGGGGTCTACGAGCAGTACTTC.

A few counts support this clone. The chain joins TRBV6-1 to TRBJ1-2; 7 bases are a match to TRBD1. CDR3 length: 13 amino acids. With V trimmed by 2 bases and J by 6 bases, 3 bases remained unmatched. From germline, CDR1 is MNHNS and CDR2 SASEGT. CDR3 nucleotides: TGTGCCAGCAGTGAACTTACAGGGGATGGCTACACCTTC. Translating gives CASSELTGDGYTF.

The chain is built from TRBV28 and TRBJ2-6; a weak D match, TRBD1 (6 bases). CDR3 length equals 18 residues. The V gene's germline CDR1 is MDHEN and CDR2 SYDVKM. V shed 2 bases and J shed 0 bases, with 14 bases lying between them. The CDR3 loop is CASSLDQGSRSGANVLTF. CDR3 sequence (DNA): TGTGCCAGCAGTTTAGATCAGGGGTCCCGCTCTGGGGCCAACGTCCTGACTTTC.

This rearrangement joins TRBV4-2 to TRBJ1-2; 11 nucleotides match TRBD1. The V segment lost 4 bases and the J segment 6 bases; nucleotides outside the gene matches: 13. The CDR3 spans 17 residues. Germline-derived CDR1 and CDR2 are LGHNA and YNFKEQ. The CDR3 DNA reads TGTGCCAGCAGCCCCCCCTTAGGGACAGGGGGATGGAATGGCTACACCTTC. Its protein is CASSPPLGTGGWNGYTF.

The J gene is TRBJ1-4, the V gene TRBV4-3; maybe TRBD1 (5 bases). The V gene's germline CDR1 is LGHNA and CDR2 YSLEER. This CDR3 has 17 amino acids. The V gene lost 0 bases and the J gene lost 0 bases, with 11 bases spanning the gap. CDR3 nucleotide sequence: TGCGCCAGCAGCCAAGAAGCTGGGGCGACAACTAATGAAAAACTGTTTTTT. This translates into CASSQEAGATTNEKLFF.

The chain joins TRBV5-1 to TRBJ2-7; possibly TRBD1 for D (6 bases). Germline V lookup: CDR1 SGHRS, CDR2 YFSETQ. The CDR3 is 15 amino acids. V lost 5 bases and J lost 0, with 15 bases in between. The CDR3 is CASRGAMGSSYEQYF. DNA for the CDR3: TGCGCCAGCAGGGGGGCTATGGGAAGCTCCTACGAGCAGTACTTC.

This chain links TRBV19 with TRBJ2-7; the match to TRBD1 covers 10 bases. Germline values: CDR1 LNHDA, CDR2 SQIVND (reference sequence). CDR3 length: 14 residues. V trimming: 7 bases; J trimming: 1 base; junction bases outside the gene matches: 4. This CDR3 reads CASMKGQGSYEQYF. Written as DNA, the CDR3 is TGTGCCAGTATGAAGGGACAGGGGTCCTACGAGCAGTACTTC.

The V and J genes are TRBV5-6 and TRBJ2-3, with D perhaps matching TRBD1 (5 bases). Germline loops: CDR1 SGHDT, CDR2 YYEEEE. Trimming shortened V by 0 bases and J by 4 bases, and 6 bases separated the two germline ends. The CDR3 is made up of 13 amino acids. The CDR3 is CASSLGQPDTQYF. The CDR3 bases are TGTGCCAGCAGCTTGGGACAGCCAGATACGCAGTATTTT.

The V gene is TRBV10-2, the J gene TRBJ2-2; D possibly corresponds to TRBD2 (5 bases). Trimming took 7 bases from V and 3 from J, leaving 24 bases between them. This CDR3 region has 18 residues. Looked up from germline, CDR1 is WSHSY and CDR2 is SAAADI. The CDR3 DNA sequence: TGCGCCAGCACCGAGTGGCCCTCTAGGGCGGGTGACACCGGGGAGCTGTTTTTT. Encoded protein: CASTEWPSRAGDTGELFF.

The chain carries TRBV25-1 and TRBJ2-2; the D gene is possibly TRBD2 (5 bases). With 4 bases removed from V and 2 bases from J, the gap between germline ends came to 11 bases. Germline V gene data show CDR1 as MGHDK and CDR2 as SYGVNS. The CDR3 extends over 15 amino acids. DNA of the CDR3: TGTGCCAGCAGTGGAGGGCCGATTAACACCGGGGAGCTGTTTTTT. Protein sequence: CASSGGPINTGELFF. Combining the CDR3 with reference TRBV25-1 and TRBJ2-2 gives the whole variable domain EADIYQTPRYLVIGTGKKITLECSQTMGHDKMYWYQQDPGMELHLIHYSYGVNSTEKGDLSSESTVSRIRTEHFPLTLESARPSHTSQYLCASSGGPINTGELFFGEGSRLTVL.

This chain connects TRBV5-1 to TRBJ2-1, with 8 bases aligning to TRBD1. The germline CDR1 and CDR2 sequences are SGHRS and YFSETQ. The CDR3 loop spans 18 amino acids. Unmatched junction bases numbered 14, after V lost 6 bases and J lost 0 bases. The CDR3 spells CASKGQDSPPSSYNEQFF. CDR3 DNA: TGCGCCAGCAAGGGACAGGATTCCCCCCCTAGCTCCTACAATGAGCAGTTCTTC.